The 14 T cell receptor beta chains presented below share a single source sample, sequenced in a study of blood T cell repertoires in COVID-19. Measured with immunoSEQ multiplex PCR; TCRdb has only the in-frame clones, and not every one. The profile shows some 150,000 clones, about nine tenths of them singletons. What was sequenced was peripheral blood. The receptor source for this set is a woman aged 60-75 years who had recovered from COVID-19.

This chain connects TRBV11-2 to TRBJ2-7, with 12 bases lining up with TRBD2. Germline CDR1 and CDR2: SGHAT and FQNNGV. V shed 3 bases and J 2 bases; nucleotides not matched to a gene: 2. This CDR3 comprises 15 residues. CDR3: CASSLTSGGTYEQYF. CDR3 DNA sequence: TGTGCCAGCAGCTTGACTAGCGGGGGAACCTACGAGCAGTACTTC.

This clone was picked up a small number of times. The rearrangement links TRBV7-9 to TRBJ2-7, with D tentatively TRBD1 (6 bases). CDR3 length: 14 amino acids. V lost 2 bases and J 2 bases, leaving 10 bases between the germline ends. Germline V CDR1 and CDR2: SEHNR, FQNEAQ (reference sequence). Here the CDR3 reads CASSLWDTAYEQYF. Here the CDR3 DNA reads TGTGCCAGCAGCTTATGGGACACCGCCTACGAGCAGTACTTC.

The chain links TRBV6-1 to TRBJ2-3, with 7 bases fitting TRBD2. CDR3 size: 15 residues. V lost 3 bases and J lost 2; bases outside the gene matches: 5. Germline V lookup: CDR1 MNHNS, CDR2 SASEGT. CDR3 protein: CASSDGGTITDTQYF. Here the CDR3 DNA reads TGTGCCAGCAGTGATGGGGGGACTATCACAGATACGCAGTATTTT.

CDR3 amino acids: CASRSGLYQPQHF. CDR3 DNA sequence: TGTGCCAGTAGGTCTGGGCTCTATCAGCCCCAGCATTTT. The chain uses TRBV19 and TRBJ1-5; D is unresolved. V lost 6 bases, J lost 5 bases, and 11 bases lay in between. This CDR3 is 13 amino acids long. The germline V gene encodes CDR1 LNHDA and CDR2 SQIVND (reference sequence).

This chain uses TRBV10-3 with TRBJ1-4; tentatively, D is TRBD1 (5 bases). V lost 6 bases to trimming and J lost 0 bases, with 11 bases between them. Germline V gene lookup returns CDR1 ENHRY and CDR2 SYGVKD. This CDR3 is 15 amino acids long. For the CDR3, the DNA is TGTGCCATCAGCAGGGAGGGAGCAACTAATGAAAAACTGTTTTTT. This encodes CAISREGATNEKLFF.

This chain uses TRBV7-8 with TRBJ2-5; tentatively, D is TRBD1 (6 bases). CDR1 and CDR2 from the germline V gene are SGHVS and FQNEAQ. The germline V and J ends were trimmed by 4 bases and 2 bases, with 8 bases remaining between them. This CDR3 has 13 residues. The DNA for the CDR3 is TGTGCCAGCAGCTCCGGACAGCAAGAGACCCAGTACTTC. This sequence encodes CASSSGQQETQYF.

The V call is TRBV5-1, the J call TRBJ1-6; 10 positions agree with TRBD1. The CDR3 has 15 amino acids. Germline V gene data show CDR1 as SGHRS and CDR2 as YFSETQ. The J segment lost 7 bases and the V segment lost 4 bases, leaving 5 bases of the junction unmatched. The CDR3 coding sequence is TGCGCCAGCAGCGGAGGGACAGGGGCGAATTCACCCCTCCACTTT. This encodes CASSGGTGANSPLHF.

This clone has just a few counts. CDR3 region: CASRPLAGPGNEQFF. CDR3 nucleotides: TGTGCCAGCAGACCGCTAGCGGGGCCAGGTAATGAGCAGTTCTTC. This chain joins TRBV2 and TRBJ2-1, with 9 bases aligning to TRBD2. With 6 bases clipped from V and 7 bases from J, the junction kept 10 bases outside the gene matches. Germline CDR1 and CDR2: SNHLY and FYNNEI. This CDR3 is 15 amino acids long. Variable domain in full (rest from reference TRBV2 and TRBJ2-1): EPEVTQTPSHQVTQMGQEVILRCVPISNHLYFYWYRQILGQKVEFLVSFYNNEISEKSEIFDDQFSVERPDGSNFTLKIRSTKLEDSAMYFCASRPLAGPGNEQFFGPGTRLTVL.

CDR3 in amino acids: CASSFDRQAGEQYF. As DNA, the CDR3 is TGTGCCAGCAGTTTCGACAGACAGGCTGGCGAGCAGTACTTC. The chain carries TRBV27 and TRBJ2-7, with a weak D call TRBD1 (6 bases). From germline, CDR1 is MNHEY and CDR2 SMNVEV (reference sequence). The CDR3 has 14 amino acids. V was trimmed by 3 bases and J by 6 bases, leaving 15 bases between them.

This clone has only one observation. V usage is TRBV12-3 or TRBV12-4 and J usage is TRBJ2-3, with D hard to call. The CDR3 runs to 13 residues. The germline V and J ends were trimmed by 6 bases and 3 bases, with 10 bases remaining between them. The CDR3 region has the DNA TGTGCCAGCAGCGAGCCCGAAACAGATACGCAGTATTTT. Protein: CASSEPETDTQYF.

CDR3 loop: CASSPGLAINNEQFF. The CDR3 nucleotides are TGCGCCAGCAGCCCGGGACTAGCTATAAACAATGAGCAGTTCTTC. The chain uses TRBV5-1 and TRBJ2-1; 9 bases are a match to TRBD2. Trimming took 4 bases from V and 5 from J; bases not matched to a gene: 7. This CDR3 has 15 residues. Germline CDR1 SGHRS, CDR2 YFSETQ.

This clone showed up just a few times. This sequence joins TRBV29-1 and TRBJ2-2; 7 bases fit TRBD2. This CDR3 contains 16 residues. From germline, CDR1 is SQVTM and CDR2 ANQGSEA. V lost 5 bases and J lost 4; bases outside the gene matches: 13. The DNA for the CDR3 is TGCAGCGTTCACCCGAGCGTAGCGGGCGTCACCGGGGAGCTGTTTTTT. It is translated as CSVHPSVAGVTGELFF.

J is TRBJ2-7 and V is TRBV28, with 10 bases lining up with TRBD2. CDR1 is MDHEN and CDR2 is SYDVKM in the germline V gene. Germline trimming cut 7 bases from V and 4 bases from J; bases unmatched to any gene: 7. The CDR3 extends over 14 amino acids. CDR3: CASIRTSGLYEQYF. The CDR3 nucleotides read TGTGCCAGCATCCGGACTAGCGGCCTTTACGAGCAGTACTTC. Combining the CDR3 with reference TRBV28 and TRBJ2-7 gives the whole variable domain DVKVTQSSRYLVKRTGEKVFLECVQDMDHENMFWYRQDPGLGLRLIYFSYDVKMKEKGDIPEGYSVSREKKERFSLILESASTNQTSMYLCASIRTSGLYEQYFGPGTRLTVT.

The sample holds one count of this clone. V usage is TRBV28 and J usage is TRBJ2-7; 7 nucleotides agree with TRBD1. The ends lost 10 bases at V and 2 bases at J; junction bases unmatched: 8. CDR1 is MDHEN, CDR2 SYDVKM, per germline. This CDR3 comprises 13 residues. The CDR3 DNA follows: TGTGCCACTTCATCGGGACAGACCTACGAGCAGTACTTC. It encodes CATSSGQTYEQYF.